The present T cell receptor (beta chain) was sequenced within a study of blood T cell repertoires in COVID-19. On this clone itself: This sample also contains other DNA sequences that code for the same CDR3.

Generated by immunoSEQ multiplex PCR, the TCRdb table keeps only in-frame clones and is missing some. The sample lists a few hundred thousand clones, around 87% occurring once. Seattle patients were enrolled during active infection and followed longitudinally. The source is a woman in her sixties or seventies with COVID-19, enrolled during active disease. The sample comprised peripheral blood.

The CDR3 reads CASSPPGSPLHF. CDR3 DNA: TGTGCCAGCAGCCCCCCGGGGTCACCCCTCCACTTT. J is TRBJ1-6 and V is TRBV12-3 or TRBV12-4; D ambiguous. The CDR3 runs to 12 residues. Trimming took 6 bases from V and 10 from J, leaving 10 bases between them.